Reported below is one TCR beta chain. The target antigen is unknown. An end of the junction differs from the germline gene, which may be a read error. The data stem from a study of tumor-infiltrating lymphocytes in primary liver carcinoma. Study details: With diameters of roughly 4 to 11 cm, tumors were stage T1-T3 N0M0. Whole-study findings and limits: Tumor-blood pairs (like tumor-adjacent pairs) overlapped less than tumor region pairs did.

Reverse transcription of 500 ng total RNA with a constant-region primer produced TCR beta cDNA. Slightly modified ARM-PCR served as the procedure for the TCR beta libraries. These libraries came from three rounds of nested multiplex PCR. With TRBV1-TRBV30 forward primers and a C-beta reverse primer, the first two PCR rounds were run for around 10 cycles each. One entry per CDR3 protein, called by TCRdb with MiXCR from the multiplex PCR reads. This table has 24,000 or so distinct CDR3 sequences, around 77% appearing once. Total RNA and DNA came together from roughly 20-30 mg of bulk tissue without cell sorting. Resecting the tumor surgically was how the patients' primary liver carcinoma was treated. No treatment had been given to the patients, who were chronically infected with HBV. Germline V lookup: CDR1 MNHEY, CDR2 SVGEGT. The CDR3 is made up of 14 amino acids.

The chain links TRBV6-2 or TRBV6-3 to TRBJ1-5; D ambiguous. The specimen was liver tumor tissue from sampling region 5. Subset in this sample: tumor region T5, tumor centre. This TCR was sampled from a woman in her twenties or thirties with primary liver carcinoma and hepatitis B virus infection. The CDR3 spells CASSCLDSNQPLHF. The CDR3 coding sequence is TGTGCCAGCAGTTGCCTGGATAGTAATCAGCCCCTGCATTTT.